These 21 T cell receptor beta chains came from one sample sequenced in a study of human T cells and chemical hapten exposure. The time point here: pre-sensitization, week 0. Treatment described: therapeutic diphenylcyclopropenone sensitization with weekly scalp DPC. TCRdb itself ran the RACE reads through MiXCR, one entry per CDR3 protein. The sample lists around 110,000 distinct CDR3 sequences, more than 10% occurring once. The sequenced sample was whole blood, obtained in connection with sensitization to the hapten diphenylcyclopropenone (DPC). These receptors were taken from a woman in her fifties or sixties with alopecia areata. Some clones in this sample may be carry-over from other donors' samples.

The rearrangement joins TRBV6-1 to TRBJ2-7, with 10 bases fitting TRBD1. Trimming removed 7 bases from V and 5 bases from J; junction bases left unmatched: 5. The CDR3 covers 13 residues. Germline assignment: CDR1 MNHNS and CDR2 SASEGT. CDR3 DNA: TGTGCCAGCACCGGGACAGGGGCCCACGAGCAGTACTTC. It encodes CASTGTGAHEQYF.

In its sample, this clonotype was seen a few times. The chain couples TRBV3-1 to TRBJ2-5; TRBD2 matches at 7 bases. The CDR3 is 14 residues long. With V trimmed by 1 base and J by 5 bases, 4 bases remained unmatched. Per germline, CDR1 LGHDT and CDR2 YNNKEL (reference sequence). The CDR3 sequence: CASSQGDYRETQYF. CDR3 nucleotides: TGTGCCAGCAGCCAAGGGGACTACAGGGAGACCCAGTACTTC.

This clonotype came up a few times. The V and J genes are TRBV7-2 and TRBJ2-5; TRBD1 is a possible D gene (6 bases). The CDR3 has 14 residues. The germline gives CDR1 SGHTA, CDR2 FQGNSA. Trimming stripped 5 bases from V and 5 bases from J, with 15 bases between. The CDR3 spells CASSQGVGGETQYF. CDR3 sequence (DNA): TGTGCCAGCAGCCAAGGAGTAGGGGGTGAGACCCAGTACTTC.

CDR3 coding DNA: TGCGCCAGCAGCCAAGATAAGGGAACCATGAGTGGAAACACCATATATTTT. It is translated as CASSQDKGTMSGNTIYF. The rearrangement links TRBV4-1 to TRBJ1-3; no clear D gene. Germline values: CDR1 MGHRA, CDR2 YSYEKL. The V end lost 0 bases, the J end lost 3 bases, and 15 bases lay between the germline ends. This CDR3 spans 17 amino acids.

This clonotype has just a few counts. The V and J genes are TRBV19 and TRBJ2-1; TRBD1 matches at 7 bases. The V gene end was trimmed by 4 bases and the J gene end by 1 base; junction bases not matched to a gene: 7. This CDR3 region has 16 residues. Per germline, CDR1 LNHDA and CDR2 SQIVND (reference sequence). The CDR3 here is CASSKTTGRSYNEQFF. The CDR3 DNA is TGTGCCAGTAGTAAGACGACAGGGCGATCCTACAATGAGCAGTTCTTC. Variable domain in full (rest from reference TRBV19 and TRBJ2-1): DGGITQSPKYLFRKEGQNVTLSCEQNLNHDAMYWYRQDPGQGLRLIYYSQIVNDFQKGDIAEGYSVSREKKESFPLTVTSAQKNPTAFYLCASSKTTGRSYNEQFFGPGTRLTVL.

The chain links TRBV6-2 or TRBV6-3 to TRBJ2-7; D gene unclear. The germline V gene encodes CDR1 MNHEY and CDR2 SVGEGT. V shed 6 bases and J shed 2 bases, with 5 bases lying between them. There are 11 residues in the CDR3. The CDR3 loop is CASRVAYEQYF. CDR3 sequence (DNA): TGTGCCAGCAGGGTAGCCTACGAGCAGTACTTC.

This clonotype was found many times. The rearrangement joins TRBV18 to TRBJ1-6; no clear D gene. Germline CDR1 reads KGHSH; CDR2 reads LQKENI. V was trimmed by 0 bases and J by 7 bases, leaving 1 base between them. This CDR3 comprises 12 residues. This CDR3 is CASSPPNSPLHF. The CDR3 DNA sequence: TGTGCCAGCTCACCACCCAATTCACCCCTCCACTTT.

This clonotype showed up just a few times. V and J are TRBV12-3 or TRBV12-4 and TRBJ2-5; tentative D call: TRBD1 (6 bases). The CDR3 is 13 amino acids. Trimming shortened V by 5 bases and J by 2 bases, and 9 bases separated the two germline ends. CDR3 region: CASSRTAQETQYF. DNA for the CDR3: TGTGCCAGCAGTAGGACAGCACAAGAGACCCAGTACTTC.

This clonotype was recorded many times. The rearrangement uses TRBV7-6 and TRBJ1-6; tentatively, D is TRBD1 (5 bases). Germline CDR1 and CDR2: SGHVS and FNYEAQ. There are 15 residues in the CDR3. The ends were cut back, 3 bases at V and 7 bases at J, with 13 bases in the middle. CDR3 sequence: CASSFGTLGNSPLHF. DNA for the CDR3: TGTGCCAGCAGCTTTGGGACGCTCGGGAATTCACCCCTCCACTTT.

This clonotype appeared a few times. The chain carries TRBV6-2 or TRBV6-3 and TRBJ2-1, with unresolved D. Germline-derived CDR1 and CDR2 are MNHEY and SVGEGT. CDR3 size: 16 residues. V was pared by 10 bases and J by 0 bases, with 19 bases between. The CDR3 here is CATHDPITSSYNEQFF. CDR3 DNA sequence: TGTGCCACGCATGATCCAATAACGAGCTCCTACAATGAGCAGTTCTTC.

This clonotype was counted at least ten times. The CDR3 sequence: CATSDWGLAGAGGELFF. The CDR3 DNA reads as TGTGCCACCAGTGATTGGGGACTAGCGGGAGCAGGCGGGGAGCTGTTTTTT. The rearrangement joins TRBV24-1 to TRBJ2-2, with TRBD2 identical over 14 bases. Germline V lookup: CDR1 KGHDR, CDR2 SFDVKD. The ends lost 2 bases at V and 7 bases at J; junction bases unmatched: 5. This CDR3 has 17 residues.

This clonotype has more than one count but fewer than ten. The CDR3 spells CASSRGTVSGNTIYF. The CDR3 coding sequence is TGTGCCAGCAGCCGTGGGACAGTCTCTGGAAACACCATATATTTT. V is TRBV3-1 and J is TRBJ1-3, with 7 bases fitting TRBD1. V shed 4 bases and J 0 bases; nucleotides not matched to a gene: 3. The germline gives CDR1 LGHDT, CDR2 YNNKEL (reference sequence). This CDR3 contains 15 residues. Based on the CDR3 plus reference TRBV3-1 and TRBJ1-3, the full variable domain is DTAVSQTPKYLVTQMGNDKSIKCEQNLGHDTMYWYKQDSKKFLKIMFSYNNKELIINETVPNRFSPKSPDKAHLNLHINSLELGDSAVYFCASSRGTVSGNTIYFGEGSWLTVV.

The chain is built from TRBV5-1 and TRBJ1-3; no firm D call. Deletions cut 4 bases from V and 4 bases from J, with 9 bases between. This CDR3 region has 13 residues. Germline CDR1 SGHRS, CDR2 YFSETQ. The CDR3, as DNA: TGCGCCAGCAGCCCCTATTCCGGAAACACCATATATTTT. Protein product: CASSPYSGNTIYF.

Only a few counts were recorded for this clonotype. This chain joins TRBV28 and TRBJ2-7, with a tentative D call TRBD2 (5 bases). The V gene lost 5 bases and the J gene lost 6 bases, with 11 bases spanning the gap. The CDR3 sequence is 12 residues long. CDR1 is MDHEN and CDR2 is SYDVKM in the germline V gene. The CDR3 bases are TGTGCCAGCAGTCGTTTGGGGAGCGAGCAGTACTTC. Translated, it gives CASSRLGSEQYF.

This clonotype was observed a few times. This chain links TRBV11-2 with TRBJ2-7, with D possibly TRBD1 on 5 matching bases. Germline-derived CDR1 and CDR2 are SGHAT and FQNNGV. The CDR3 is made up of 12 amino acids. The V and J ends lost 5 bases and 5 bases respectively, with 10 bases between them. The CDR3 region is CASSQTENEQYF. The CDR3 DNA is TGTGCCAGCAGCCAGACAGAAAACGAGCAGTACTTC.

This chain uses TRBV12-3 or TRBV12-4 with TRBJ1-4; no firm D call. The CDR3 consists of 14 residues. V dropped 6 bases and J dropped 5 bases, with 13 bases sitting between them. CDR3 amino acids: CASRIIPENEKLFF. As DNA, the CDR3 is TGTGCCAGCAGGATTATCCCTGAGAATGAAAAACTGTTTTTT.

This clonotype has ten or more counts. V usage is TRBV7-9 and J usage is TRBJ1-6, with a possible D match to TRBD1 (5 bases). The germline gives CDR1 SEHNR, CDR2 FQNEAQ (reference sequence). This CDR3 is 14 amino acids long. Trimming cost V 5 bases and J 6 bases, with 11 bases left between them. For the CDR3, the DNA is TGTGCCAGCAGCCTGGACACCGTTAATTCACCCCTCCACTTT. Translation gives CASSLDTVNSPLHF.

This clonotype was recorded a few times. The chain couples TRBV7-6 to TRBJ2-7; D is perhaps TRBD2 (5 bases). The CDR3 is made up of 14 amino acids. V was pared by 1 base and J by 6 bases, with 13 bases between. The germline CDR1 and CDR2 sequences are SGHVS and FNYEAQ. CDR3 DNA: TGTGCCAGCAGCTTAGGCGGGCCCCTCGGCGAGCAGTACTTC. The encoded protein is CASSLGGPLGEQYF.

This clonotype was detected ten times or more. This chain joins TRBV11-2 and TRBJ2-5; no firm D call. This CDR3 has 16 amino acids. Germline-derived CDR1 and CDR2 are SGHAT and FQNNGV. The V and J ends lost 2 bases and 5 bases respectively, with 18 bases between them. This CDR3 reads CASSLLVTSRPETQYF. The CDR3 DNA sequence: TGTGCCAGCAGCTTACTGGTAACTTCCCGGCCGGAGACCCAGTACTTC. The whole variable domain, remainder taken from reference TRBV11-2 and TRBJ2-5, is EAGVAQSPRYKIIEKRQSVAFWCNPISGHATLYWYQQILGQGPKLLIQFQNNGVVDDSQLPKDRFSAERLKGVDSTLKIQPAKLEDSAVYLCASSLLVTSRPETQYFGPGTRLLVL.

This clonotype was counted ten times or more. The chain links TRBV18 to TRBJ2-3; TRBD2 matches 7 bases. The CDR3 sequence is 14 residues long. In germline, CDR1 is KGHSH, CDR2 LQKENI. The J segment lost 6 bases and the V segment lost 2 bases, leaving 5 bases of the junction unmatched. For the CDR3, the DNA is TGTGCCAGCTCACCAACGCGGGAGAAGGATACGCAGTATTTT. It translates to CASSPTREKDTQYF.

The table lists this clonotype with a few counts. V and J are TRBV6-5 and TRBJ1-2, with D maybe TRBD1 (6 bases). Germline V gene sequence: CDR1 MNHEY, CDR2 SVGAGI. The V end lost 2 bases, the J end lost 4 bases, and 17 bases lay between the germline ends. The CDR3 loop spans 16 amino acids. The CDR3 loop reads CASSYADSRVSYGYTF. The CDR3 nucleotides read TGTGCCAGCAGTTACGCGGACAGCCGAGTAAGCTATGGCTACACCTTC.